This T cell receptor (beta chain) was observed in a study of T cells in Graves' hyperthyroidism and ophthalmopathy. Authors of the study amplified TCR beta CDR3 regions from RNA transcripts. First-round RT-PCR of the TCR CDR3 relied on the HTBI primer set. TCRdb used MiXCR to reprocess the multiplex PCR reads, holding one entry per CDR3 protein. The sample carries 700,000 or so distinct CDR3 sequences, around 15% recorded once. The receptor was derived from a man younger than 35 with Graves' hyperthyroidism. The sample comprised blood.

In DNA, the CDR3 is TGTGCCACCAGTGGTCGGATCTCTGGAAACACCATATATTTT. It encodes CATSGRISGNTIYF. The chain combines TRBV24-1 with TRBJ1-3; D unresolved. Germline V gene lookup returns CDR1 KGHDR and CDR2 SFDVKD. The V end lost 5 bases, the J end lost 0 bases, and 7 bases lay between the germline ends. This CDR3 is built from 14 residues.